These 17 T cell receptor beta chains came from one sample sequenced in a study of beta chain features in type 1 diabetes. Expressed TCRB transcripts were sequenced because the entire RNA isolate underwent reverse transcription. The data were produced by immunoSEQ multiplex PCR, yet TCRdb's version contains in-frame clones alone and is incomplete. The table shows about 340,000 clones, with less than 9.5% occurring only once. Sequenced input: central memory CD4+ T cells from blood. The receptors derive from a woman aged 18-35 years in good health.

This clone was found many times. The rearrangement uses TRBV9 and TRBJ2-5; no definite D call. Germline V gene data show CDR1 as SGDLS and CDR2 as YYNGEE. The CDR3 extends over 14 amino acids. V was trimmed by 0 bases and J by 9 bases, leaving 15 bases between them. CDR3 DNA: TGTGCCAGCAGCGTAGAGCCTGCGGTTACGCCCCAGTACTTC. It translates to CASSVEPAVTPQYF.

In DNA form, the CDR3 reads TGTGCCAGCAGCCGCTCCCGACTAGCGGAAGAGACCCAGTACTTC. Translation: CASSRSRLAEETQYF. The J gene is TRBJ2-5, the V gene TRBV4-2, with TRBD2 matching 9 bases. This CDR3 is 15 amino acids long. Germline CDR1 reads LGHNA; CDR2 reads YNFKEQ. With 4 bases clipped from V and 3 bases from J, the junction kept 6 bases outside the gene matches.

CDR3 in amino acids: CSVGRTNEQFF. Written as DNA, the CDR3 is TGCAGCGTAGGAAGGACCAATGAGCAGTTCTTC. The rearrangement uses TRBV29-1 and TRBJ2-1; D gene unclear. Germline values: CDR1 SQVTM, CDR2 ANQGSEA. V was cut by 6 bases and J by 6 bases, with 9 bases left in between. The CDR3 contains 11 residues.

The table lists this clone with a few counts. The rearrangement joins TRBV2 to TRBJ1-3; D not resolved. This CDR3 has 15 amino acids. The V end was cut by 7 bases, the J end by 0 bases, with 13 bases between. Germline V gene data show CDR1 as SNHLY and CDR2 as FYNNEI. CDR3 in DNA: TGTGCCAGCACGGCGTCAGAGAGCTCTGGAAACACCATATATTTT. This sequence encodes CASTASESSGNTIYF.

The chain recombines TRBV27 with TRBJ1-2; unclear D gene. This CDR3 comprises 14 residues. V dropped 2 bases and J dropped 6 bases, with 13 bases sitting between them. Germline CDR1 is MNHEY and CDR2 is SMNVEV (reference sequence). The CDR3 DNA reads TGTGCCAGCAGTTTAAATCCCTCAGCGAATGGCTACACCTTC. It encodes CASSLNPSANGYTF.

The chain has TRBV5-1 and TRBJ2-1, with a weak D call TRBD2 (6 bases). Trimming cost V 0 bases and J 10 bases, with 8 bases left between them. The CDR3 is 12 amino acids. Per the germline V gene, CDR1 is SGHRS and CDR2 is YFSETQ. The CDR3 is CASSLGEDEQFF. CDR3 bases: TGCGCCAGCAGCTTGGGGGAGGACGAGCAGTTCTTC.

The chain is built from TRBV9 and TRBJ2-5; the match to TRBD2 covers 9 bases. After removal of 0 bases from V and 4 bases from J, the junction contained 7 bases not matched to a gene. CDR3 length: 16 amino acids. Germline-derived CDR1 and CDR2 are SGDLS and YYNGEE. CDR3 bases: TGTGCCAGCAGCGTAGGGGCGGGAGGGCCGGTAGAGACCCAGTACTTC. It specifies CASSVGAGGPVETQYF.

This chain joins TRBV2 and TRBJ1-6, with D possibly TRBD1 on 5 matching bases. Trimming removed 6 bases at V and 8 bases at J, with 17 bases between. This CDR3 region has 15 residues. CDR1 and CDR2 from the germline V gene are SNHLY and FYNNEI. In DNA, the CDR3 is TGTGCCAGCAGGCCGACGAGGGGAGATGATTCACCCCTCCACTTT. Protein sequence: CASRPTRGDDSPLHF.

This clone was seen only a few times. The CDR3 here is CASSQVLAWASGNYEQYF. The CDR3 bases are TGTGCCAGCAGCCAAGTTTTAGCTTGGGCTAGCGGGAACTACGAGCAGTACTTC. The V call is TRBV4-2, the J call TRBJ2-7; 9 nucleotides align to TRBD2. This CDR3 has 18 amino acids. The trim removed 1 base at V and 3 bases at J, leaving 13 bases unmatched. The germline V gene encodes CDR1 LGHNA and CDR2 YNFKEQ.

The rearrangement joins TRBV29-1 to TRBJ2-1; 7 bases are a match to TRBD1. Germline V CDR1 and CDR2: SQVTM, ANQGSEA. V dropped 5 bases and J dropped 4; count of bases not matched to a gene: 5. This CDR3 is built from 13 residues. CDR3 amino acids: CSVILGQYNEQFF. The CDR3 DNA is TGCAGCGTTATCCTGGGACAGTACAATGAGCAGTTCTTC.

This clone was observed a few times. CDR3 bases: TGTGCCAGCAGCTCACGGACAGGGAACACCGGGGAGCTGTTTTTT. Translating it yields CASSSRTGNTGELFF. The chain has TRBV7-9 and TRBJ2-2, with TRBD1 matching over 7 bases. With 4 bases clipped from V and 1 base from J, the junction kept 3 bases outside the gene matches. Germline loops: CDR1 SEHNR, CDR2 FQNEAQ (reference sequence). The CDR3 has 15 amino acids.

The V call is TRBV29-1, the J call TRBJ2-1, with TRBD2 as a possible D gene (5 bases). This CDR3 is built from 11 residues. From germline, CDR1 is SQVTM and CDR2 ANQGSEA. Trimming cost V 6 bases and J 9 bases, with 12 bases left between them. The CDR3 region has the DNA TGCAGCGTCATCAGCGGAAGTGAGCAGTTCTTC. Translation: CSVISGSEQFF.

Many counts were recorded for this clone. The V gene is TRBV19, the J gene TRBJ1-5; D might be TRBD1 (5 bases). The CDR3 is made up of 15 amino acids. CDR1 is LNHDA, CDR2 SQIVND, per germline (reference sequence). Trimming took off 3 bases at V and 2 bases at J, with 11 bases between the two ends. The CDR3, as DNA: TGTGCCAGTAGTATTCAGCGAGGGGGCAATCAGCCCCAGCATTTT. This codes for CASSIQRGGNQPQHF.

The rearrangement joins TRBV18 to TRBJ1-2, with TRBD1 as a possible D gene (5 bases). The CDR3 totals 13 residues. Germline CDR1 and CDR2: KGHSH and LQKENI. Trimming took off 10 bases at V and 0 bases at J, with 12 bases between the two ends. CDR3 protein: CATTPGPNYGYTF. In DNA form, the CDR3 reads TGTGCCACCACGCCGGGGCCTAACTATGGCTACACCTTC.

The rearrangement links TRBV29-1 to TRBJ2-3; 8 bases are a match to TRBD2. V lost 3 bases to trimming and J lost 0 bases; unmatched junction nucleotides: 5. The CDR3 extends over 15 amino acids. Germline V gene lookup returns CDR1 SQVTM and CDR2 ANQGSEA. CDR3 residues: CSVDRSGSSTDTQYF. The DNA for the CDR3 is TGCAGCGTTGACCGGAGCGGGAGTAGCACAGATACGCAGTATTTT.

This clone was counted between two and nine times. Since a much larger clone is just one base distant, this may be a read error. The chain links TRBV7-9 to TRBJ2-3, with D unclear. The germline V gene has CDR1 SEHNR and CDR2 FQNEAQ (reference sequence). V was pared by 1 base and J by 4 bases, with 3 bases between. The CDR3 runs 12 residues. The CDR3 DNA is TGTGCCAGCAGCTTAGGAGCAGATACGCAGTATTTT. Amino acid sequence: CASSLGADTQYF. Using reference TRBV7-9 and TRBJ2-3 for the parts outside the CDR3, the full variable domain is DTGVSQNPRHKITKRGQNVTFRCDPISEHNRLYWYRQTLGQGPEFLTYFQNEAQLEKSRLLSDRFSAERPKGSFSTLEIQRTEQGDSAMYLCASSLGADTQYFGPGTRLTVL.

This clone was observed a few times. This chain uses TRBV20-1 with TRBJ2-7; D is unclear. Germline assignment: CDR1 DFQATT and CDR2 SNEGSKA (reference sequence). The CDR3 spans 11 residues. Trimming removed 3 bases at V and 3 bases at J, with 6 bases between. For the CDR3, the DNA is TGCAGTGCTAGTTTGGACTACGAGCAGTACTTC. This gives the protein CSASLDYEQYF.